The present T cell receptor beta chain was sequenced within a study of blood T cell repertoires in COVID-19. Study-wide background: The cDNA or gDNA used as material had been derived from T cells, B-cell-depleted T cells, or PBMCs.

Individuals aged 18 to 89 years were recruited from about two dozen US areas. V gave up 5 bases and J gave up 2 bases; unmatched junction bases: 6. The CDR3 totals 16 residues. Germline loops: CDR1 PRHDT, CDR2 FYEKMQ (reference sequence). Original processing methods: Reference gene primer amplification gave estimated nucleated cell counts. TCRdb's copy holds only in-frame clones and misses some; the assay was immunoSEQ multiplex PCR. V, J and clone size derive from that table, while D and trimming were established from the DNA sequence. Of 200,000 to 300,000 clones in the sample, around 88% are singletons; the top ten hold 8% to 10%.

The TCR was taken from a middle-aged man who had recovered from COVID-19. This rearrangement joins TRBV13 to TRBJ2-3, with TRBD2 matching over 11 bases. The sample taken for sequencing was PBMCs or T cells enriched from blood (not recorded which). CDR3 bases: TGTGCCAGCAGCAGATATAGCGGGGGGGACACAGATACGCAGTATTTT. Translated, it gives CASSRYSGGDTDTQYF.